This T cell receptor beta chain is drawn from a study of Graves' ophthalmopathy and Graves' hyperthyroidism. RNA transcripts yielded amplified TCR beta CDR3 regions. HTBI primers served in a first-round RT-PCR, which a second-round multiplex PCR followed. Each CDR3 protein is one row after TCRdb ran MiXCR on the multiplex PCR reads. Altogether about 550,000 distinct CDR3 sequences are present, 35% to 45% being singletons, with the ten largest covering 3.5% to 4.5%. CDR3 length: 15 residues. Germline V gene data show CDR1 as WSHSY and CDR2 as SAAADI. As for this clonotype: An end of the junction does not agree with germline; a read error may underlie this.

Sample: peripheral blood or thyroid tissue (not recorded which). V is TRBV10-2 and J is TRBJ1-5, with D hard to call. The sequence was obtained from an adult man with Graves' hyperthyroidism. For the CDR3, the DNA is TGCGTCAGCAGTGACGGGCAGTATAGCAATCAGCCCCAGCATTTT. Amino acid sequence: CVSSDGQYSNQPQHF.